This is a list of T cell receptor beta chains from one sample in a study of beta chain features in type 1 diabetes. Assay used: immunoSEQ multiplex PCR; TCRdb lists only in-frame clones, some missing. Here the sample spans roughly 310,000 clones, 9.5% to 12% being singletons. The specimen was naive CD4+ T cells from blood. The origin of the receptors is a woman in her twenties or thirties in good health. Each CDR3 is given with its conserved first and last residue. D genes are given only for firm matches. Size is stated for part of the rows, as once, few or many counts, or as a class when the clone is expanded.

D gene: -; J gene: TRBJ1-2; V gene: TRBV29-1; clone size: few; CDR3 DNA: TGCAGCTGGCGCACAGACGACTATGGCTACACCTTC; CDR3 protein: CSWRTDDYGYTF
D gene: -; J gene: TRBJ2-2; V gene: TRBV10-3; clone size: -; CDR3 DNA: TGTGCCATCAAGAACACGGGCACCGGGGAGCTGTTTTTT; CDR3 protein: CAIKNTGTGELFF
D gene: -; J gene: TRBJ1-3; V gene: TRBV9; clone size: -; CDR3 DNA: TGTGCCAGCAGCGTTGAGAACTCTGGAAACACCATATATTTT; CDR3 protein: CASSVENSGNTIYF
D gene: TRBD2; J gene: TRBJ2-1; V gene: TRBV15; clone size: -; CDR3 DNA: TGTGCCACCAGCCGCGGTGGCGGGAGTTTCTACAATGAGCAGTTCTTC; CDR3 protein: CATSRGGGSFYNEQFF
D gene: -; J gene: TRBJ2-5; V gene: TRBV7-3; clone size: few; CDR3 DNA: TGTGCCAGCAGCGCCACGGGTCAAGAGACCCAGTACTTC; CDR3 protein: CASSATGQETQYF
D gene: -; J gene: TRBJ2-1; V gene: TRBV6-4; clone size: few; CDR3 DNA: TGTGCCAGCTCCGGGACTGTATACAATGAGCAGTTCTTC; CDR3 protein: CASSGTVYNEQFF
D gene: TRBD2; J gene: TRBJ2-1; V gene: TRBV19; clone size: few; CDR3 DNA: TGTGCCAGTGAGCGGGAGGGCCGTGAGCAGTTCTTC; CDR3 protein: CASEREGREQFF
D gene: TRBD1; J gene: TRBJ2-7; V gene: TRBV19; clone size: few; CDR3 DNA: TGTGCCAGTAGTTCCCAATCCGGGACAGACGAGCAGTACTTC; CDR3 protein: CASSSQSGTDEQYF
D gene: -; J gene: TRBJ1-2; V gene: TRBV7-2; clone size: few; CDR3 DNA: TGTGCCAGCAGCCCACAGGGCTATGGCTACACCTTC; CDR3 protein: CASSPQGYGYTF
D gene: -; J gene: TRBJ2-7; V gene: TRBV4-2; clone size: -; CDR3 DNA: TGTGCCAGCAGCCAAGAGGTCGGCTCAGGGTCCTTCTACGAGCAGTACTTC; CDR3 protein: CASSQEVGSGSFYEQYF
D gene: TRBD2; J gene: TRBJ2-4; V gene: TRBV28; clone size: -; CDR3 DNA: TGTGCCAGCACCACGGGGGGTGGTTTGGACATTCAGTACTTC; CDR3 protein: CASTTGGGLDIQYF
D gene: TRBD1; J gene: TRBJ1-1; V gene: TRBV28; clone size: few; CDR3 DNA: TGTGCCAGCGCTACCGGGACAGGGGTAGTGAACACTGAAGCTTTCTTT; CDR3 protein: CASATGTGVVNTEAFF
D gene: TRBD1; J gene: TRBJ2-7; V gene: TRBV28; clone size: -; CDR3 DNA: TGTGCCAGCAGTTACCACAGGGGGCCGACATCCGAGCAGTACTTC; CDR3 protein: CASSYHRGPTSEQYF
D gene: TRBD2; J gene: TRBJ2-1; V gene: TRBV4-3; clone size: few; CDR3 DNA: TGCGCCAGCCGAACCGGTCTAGCGGAACCCTACAATGAGCAGTTCTTC; CDR3 protein: CASRTGLAEPYNEQFF
D gene: -; J gene: TRBJ1-2; V gene: TRBV7-9; clone size: few; CDR3 DNA: TGTGCCAGCAGCTTAGCCCGACAGGCGGTCTATGGCTACACCTTC; CDR3 protein: CASSLARQAVYGYTF
D gene: TRBD2; J gene: TRBJ2-2; V gene: TRBV11-2; clone size: once; CDR3 DNA: TGTGCCAGCAGCTCGGGACTAGCGGGGTTGTACACCGGGGAGCTGTTTTTT; CDR3 protein: CASSSGLAGLYTGELFF